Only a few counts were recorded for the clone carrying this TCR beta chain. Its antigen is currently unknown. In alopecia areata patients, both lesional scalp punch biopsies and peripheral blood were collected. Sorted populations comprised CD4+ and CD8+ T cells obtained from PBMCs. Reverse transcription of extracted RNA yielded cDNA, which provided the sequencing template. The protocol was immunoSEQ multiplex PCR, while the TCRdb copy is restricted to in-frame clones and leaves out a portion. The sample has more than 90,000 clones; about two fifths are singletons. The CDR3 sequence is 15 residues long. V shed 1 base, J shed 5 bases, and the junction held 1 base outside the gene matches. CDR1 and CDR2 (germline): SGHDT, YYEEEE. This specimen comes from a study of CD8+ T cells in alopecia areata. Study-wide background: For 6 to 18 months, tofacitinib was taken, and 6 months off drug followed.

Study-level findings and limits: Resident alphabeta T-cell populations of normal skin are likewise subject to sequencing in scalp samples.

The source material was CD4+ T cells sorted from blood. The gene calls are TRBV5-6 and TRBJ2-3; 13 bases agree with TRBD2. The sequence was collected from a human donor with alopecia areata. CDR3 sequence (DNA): TGTGCCAGCAGCTTGCGACTAGCGGGAGGAGATACGCAGTATTTT. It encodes CASSLRLAGGDTQYF.